Included here is one TCR beta chain sequence, with context. These data belong to a study of cytomegalovirus exposure and HLA in healthy donors. 13 Jbeta primers and 60 Vbeta primers were used for the PCR. Generated by immunoSEQ multiplex PCR, the TCRdb table keeps only in-frame clones and is missing some. Its table records around 97,000 clones. Donors counted as nominally healthy when sampled, yet unrecorded immune exposures were likely. This CDR3 spans 13 amino acids. Germline CDR1 reads PRHDT; CDR2 reads FYEKMQ (reference sequence). V was clipped by 3 bases and J by 7 bases, with 9 bases between them.

Sequencing used PBMCs. The sequence derives from a man aged 35-49 years in good health and CMV-seronegative. This sequence joins TRBV13 and TRBJ1-4, with no clear D. The CDR3 sequence is CASSFRQPEKLFF. CDR3 in DNA: TGTGCCAGCAGCTTTCGACAACCTGAAAAACTGTTTTTT.